This T cell receptor beta chain originates from a study of post-analysis software for immune sequencing data. Findings of the study overall: Controls had significantly higher normalized Chao1 diversity than multiple sclerosis patients. Elevated frequency relative to controls characterized four to six TRBV segments in patients, TRBV5-6, TRBV5-1 and TRBV20-1 among them. Same-batch preparations were strongly co-clustered by F measure.

Libraries were made from TCR beta cDNA, and they carried unique molecular identifiers. One entry per CDR3 protein results from TCRdb running MiXCR on the PCR reads. This table holds approximately 250,000 distinct CDR3 sequences, 36% found once. This clonotype was seen repeatedly, ten times or more. What it binds is not known. V trimming: 2 bases; J trimming: 0 bases; junction bases outside the gene matches: 2. The CDR3 contains 16 residues. Germline CDR1 reads MGHRA; CDR2 reads YSYEKL. This chain uses TRBV4-1 with TRBJ2-3, with 10 nucleotides matching TRBD1. Sequencing input: blood. The origin of this receptor is a girl between 5 and 17 years old with multiple sclerosis. CDR3 sequence: CASSQRQGASTDTQYF. CDR3 sequence (DNA): TGCGCCAGCAGCCAACGACAGGGGGCCAGCACAGATACGCAGTATTTT.